This T cell receptor beta chain is drawn from a study of regulatory T cells in long-lasting Graves disease (dated by TCRdb to about 2021). General notes on the study: Newly diagnosed Graves' disease patients had taken antithyroid drugs for less than 3 months. Persistent Graves' disease patients were compared with newly diagnosed Graves' disease patients by peripheral blood TCR sequencing and RNA sequencing. The study was registered as a clinical trial and conducted in China. TCR sequencing covered 13 persistent and around 20 newly diagnosed Graves' disease patients, around 35 samples in total. Points the paper makes about the study in general: Compared with newly diagnosed patients, patients with persistent Graves' disease had lower TCR Shannon entropy and fewer highly expanded clones, which suggests clonal expansion. The small sample size was acknowledged by the authors as a limitation that may reduce accuracy. Sequencing and analysis were limited to the TCR beta chain. Persistent disease showed preferential use of TRBV28, TRBJ1-2 and TRBJ2-5, whereas newly diagnosed disease favored TRBV20-1 and TRBJ2-1. Only peripheral blood was studied, because thyroid tissue, the primary lesion, was inaccessible. Patients with persistent disease shared more public clonotypes (about 3,000) than newly diagnosed patients did (966).

The time point label, as the study defines it: newly diagnosed GD, antithyroid drugs for less than 3 months. For both TCR sequencing and RNA sequencing, RNA was extracted from PBMCs using TRIzol. The diagnosis of Graves' disease was made according to American Thyroid Association guidelines. Patients for the study were recruited at an endocrinology department in Xi'an, China. Each patient gave approximately 9 milliliters of peripheral blood, collected in an EDTA anticoagulant tube. Ficoll Paque Plus density gradient separation was used to isolate PBMCs, and no further T cell sorting was done. An Agilent 2100 Bioanalyzer and agarose gel were used to check RNA quality, while a NanoDrop 2000 measured RNA concentration. A note on this clonotype: Its antigen is currently not known. This may come from a read error, since a much larger clone is one base off.

The CDR3 runs 17 amino acids, cysteine and phenylalanine included. CDR3 DNA is the only sequence kept; it has 51 bases, read in frame from the first base. CDR1 and CDR2 (SEHNR, FQNEAQ) derive from the germline V gene (reference sequence). Trimming accounts for 4 bases at V and 10 bases at J, while the number of junction bases matched to no gene is 17. The receptor library was made with multiplex PCR. Instrument on record: Illumina HiSeq 4000. To build TCR beta libraries, CDR3 regions were amplified by Arm-PCR using iRepertoire HTBI primers. Before sequencing, the PCR products went through gel purification. In the paper's pipeline: Gene usage analysis of CDR3 amino acid clonotypes relied on the approximately 62 TRBV and 14 TRBJ segments identified across samples. COPE and FqMerger were used to merge the filtered high-quality paired reads into contigs. BLAST was used to align contigs to the IMGT TRBV, TRBD and TRBJ reference genes, and CDR3 was defined following IMGT. Any clonotype with a frequency above 0.1% was classified as a highly expanded clone. Shannon entropy was used to measure repertoire diversity, and the Gini coefficient was used to measure V-J evenness. A clonotype was considered public if more than one individual shared it. Using fastp at Q25 and MiXCR, TCRdb reprocessed the public reads and kept productive beta chains. Each CDR3 protein gets just one entry, which takes the most common genes and DNA from the rows behind it. The V and J calls come from TCRdb's annotation, not from the publication. The sample has 300,000 to 400,000 distinct CDR3 sequences on record, over 15% of them singletons. Approximately 30% of the sample rests with the top ten.

These data also featured in a second study, about T cells in Graves' hyperthyroidism and ophthalmopathy. As noted in the second study: Stable Graves' hyperthyroidism was defined as the absence of progression to ophthalmopathy over 18 months of follow-up. The hyperthyroidism patients were between 18 and 65 years old and newly diagnosed, with a disease duration of less than 2 months. Any patient with an uncontrolled infection, another autoimmune disease, pregnancy or lactation was excluded. Clinical symptoms, serum thyroxine and TRAb, thyroid ultrasound, and orbital computed tomography formed the basis for the diagnoses. The first round of RT-PCR for the TCR CDR3 was performed with the HTBI primer set and the Qiagen OneStep RT-PCR kit. Blood samples also contained most of the expanded thyroid clonotypes (frequency above 0.001), which suggests that blood repertoires may reflect thyroid immune responses. A model built on a 13 V-J signature distinguished ophthalmopathy from stable hyperthyroidism, reaching roughly 88% sensitivity and approximately 81% specificity in cross-validation and 80%/75% in testing. In validation, the model predicted progression to ophthalmopathy a median of roughly six months before onset, with about 70% sensitivity and nearly 75% specificity. A discovery cohort of roughly 100 patients, approximately 44 with Graves' ophthalmopathy and 57 with stable Graves' hyperthyroidism, was used to find distinguishing TCR V-J signatures. An independent validation cohort of under 20 hyperthyroidism patients and over 15 patients who later progressed to ophthalmopathy tested prospective prediction of ophthalmopathy. For training and testing, the roughly 100 patients in the discovery cohort were randomly divided in a 7:3 ratio. In addition, the study compared T-cell repertoires in thyroid tissue and in blood from about six Graves' hyperthyroidism patients. Following sampling, methimazole starting at 30 mg daily was given to hyperthyroidism patients, and high-dose intravenous methylprednisolone was given to ophthalmopathy patients. Libraries were constructed in a second round of multiplex PCR, after which size selection and purification were carried out. Sequencing of the libraries was done on an Illumina HiSeq2000 using paired-end 100 bp reads. SOAPnuke was used to process the raw data, throwing out any read that contained adapters or uncalled bases, had a mean Phred below 15, or lacked an exact constant-primer or identifier match. COPE v1.2.5 was used to merge the high-quality paired reads, and each unique nucleotide sequence was defined as a clonotype. MiTCR v1.1 was used to align the clonotypes against IMGT TRBV, TRBD and TRBJ reference segments. Only V-J combinations with frequency above 0.0001, covering 98% to 99.2% of repertoires, were analysed. The TCS score was defined as the ratio of F50 (clonal expansion) to E x V (chaos), calculated using BLOSUM62-based TCRdist between CDR3 peptides within each V-J. Welch's t-statistics and random forest reduced 500 to 550 V-J features to roughly 13, which were used in a naive Bayes classifier (R e1071). Sample size was not statistically predetermined, and investigators were not blinded to group allocation. The paper reports TCR Vbeta CDR3 sequencing of some 140 peripheral blood samples: around 41 ophthalmopathy, about 75 hyperthyroidism and some 17 progressor patients.

The chain employs TRBV7-9 and TRBJ2-1, with 9 middle bases fitting TRBD1. The source of this sequence is a man in his forties with Graves disease. Donor details come from another sample of the same person, matched by shared clones. The source material was peripheral blood mononuclear cells (PBMCs), sampled at new diagnosis, from a patient treated with antithyroid drugs. Here is the DNA: TGTGCCAGCAGCTCAACGGACGTGGGACAGGGAATCTACGAGCAGTTCTTC. Translated, this gives CASSSTDVGQGIYEQFF.